This TCR beta chain was sequenced for a study of T cell responses to AZD1222 COVID-19 vaccine. Regarding the study as a whole: The reported proportion of spike-specific TCRs targeting unmutated variant regions was nearly half.

Looked up from germline, CDR1 is MNHEY and CDR2 is SMNVEV (reference sequence). This CDR3 contains 16 residues. After removal of 0 bases from V and 3 bases from J, the junction contained 8 bases not matched to a gene. In regard to this clone: Its cognate antigen is unknown.

Sequencing used immunoSEQ multiplex PCR; TCRdb keeps in-frame clones, though not all of them. Of more than 90,000 clones listed, approximately 84% are singletons. Sample: peripheral blood, taken on day 0 of AZD1222 vaccination. The sequence was collected from an adult in good health. The chain carries TRBV27 and TRBJ2-7, with 7 positions matching TRBD2. This CDR3 is CASSLSLTSAYYEQYF. CDR3 DNA sequence: TGTGCCAGCAGTTTATCGTTAACTAGCGCCTACTACGAGCAGTACTTC.